The 25 T cell receptor beta chains given below trace back to one sample, sequenced in a study of shared clonotypes between healthy human individuals. TCRdb keeps only in-frame clones here, not all; method: immunoSEQ multiplex PCR. The data hold around 2.5 million clones, with 80% to 95% observed a single time. Sequenced material: naive CD4+ T cells from PBMCs. Documented subset: CD45RA+ positively selected. Source of these receptors: a man aged 18 to 30 in good health. Some clones in this sample may be carry-over from other donors' samples.

Turning to this clone: Other DNA sequences in the same sample also yield this CDR3. The chain employs TRBV18 and TRBJ2-1; D remains unclear. Trimming left V 3 bases short and J 2 bases short, with 11 bases between. In germline, CDR1 is KGHSH, CDR2 LQKENI. The CDR3 covers 15 residues. The CDR3 sequence is CASSPAGFTYNEQFF. The CDR3 coding sequence is TGTGCCAGCTCACCGGCAGGTTTTACCTACAATGAGCAGTTCTTC. Full variable domain (remainder filled in from reference TRBV18 and TRBJ2-1): NAGVMQNPRHLVRRRGQEARLRCSPMKGHSHVYWYRQLPEEGLKFMVYLQKENIIDESGMPKERFSAEFPKEGPSILRIQQVVRGDSAAYFCASSPAGFTYNEQFFGPGTRLTVL.

This clone was recorded once. CDR3 nucleotides: TGTGCCAGCAGCTCAGCGGGACAGCCCTTCTATGGCTACACCTTC. This gives the protein CASSSAGQPFYGYTF. The rearrangement joins TRBV7-2 to TRBJ1-2, with TRBD1 identical over 7 bases. CDR1 is SGHTA, CDR2 FQGNSA, per germline. Trimming at V came to 4 bases and at J to 4 bases, leaving 9 bases not matched to a gene. The CDR3 is made up of 15 amino acids.

This sequence joins TRBV18 and TRBJ1-4; no clear D. This CDR3 comprises 16 residues. CDR1 KGHSH and CDR2 LQKENI come from the germline V gene. V was pared by 3 bases and J by 8 bases, with 19 bases between. This CDR3 is CASSPQEPISGEKLFF. CDR3 coding DNA: TGTGCCAGCTCACCTCAGGAGCCCATATCCGGAGAAAAACTGTTTTTT.

The genes are TRBV7-9 and TRBJ2-5; possibly TRBD1 for D (6 bases). The CDR3 sequence is 12 residues long. V was trimmed by 6 bases and J by 11 bases, leaving 16 bases between them. Germline V gives CDR1 SEHNR, CDR2 FQNEAQ (reference sequence). CDR3 in amino acids: CASSGQPTVQYF. The CDR3 nucleotides are TGTGCCAGCAGTGGACAGCCTACGGTGCAGTACTTC.

V is TRBV4-2 and J is TRBJ2-7, with D possibly being TRBD1 or TRBD2 (7 bases each). The germline gives CDR1 LGHNA, CDR2 YNFKEQ. V lost 0 bases, J lost 3 bases, and 12 bases lay in between. The CDR3 is 15 amino acids. The CDR3 DNA follows: TGTGCCAGCAGCCAAGAATCCAGGGGGGGCTACGAGCAGTACTTC. It specifies CASSQESRGGYEQYF.

This clone has just one count. The chain couples TRBV7-9 to TRBJ2-3, with D tentatively TRBD1 or TRBD2 (5 bases each). Germline assignment: CDR1 SEHNR and CDR2 FQNEAQ (reference sequence). The CDR3 extends over 16 amino acids. Trimming took off 1 base at V and 1 base at J, with 12 bases between the two ends. The CDR3, as DNA: TGTGCCAGCAGCTTAGTGGCCGGGGCCCGCACAGATACGCAGTATTTT. It encodes CASSLVAGARTDTQYF.

This clone was seen just once. The genes are TRBV6-6 and TRBJ2-7; D unresolved. The germline V and J ends were trimmed by 6 bases and 4 bases, with 10 bases remaining between them. The CDR3 is 12 amino acids. Germline CDR1 is MNHNY and CDR2 is SVGAGI (reference sequence). The CDR3 region has the DNA TGTGCCAGCAGCCTAACAGAATACGAGCAGTACTTC. Translated, it gives CASSLTEYEQYF.

The chain employs TRBV11-2 and TRBJ1-1; 8 positions match TRBD1. CDR3 length: 17 amino acids. The J segment lost 0 bases and the V segment lost 2 bases, leaving 8 bases of the junction unmatched. The germline V gene has CDR1 SGHAT and CDR2 FQNNGV. The CDR3 nucleotides read TGTGCCAGCAGCTTACCCCTTGACAGGGGAATGAACACTGAAGCTTTCTTT. It translates to CASSLPLDRGMNTEAFF.

This clone appeared a single time. The chain carries TRBV28 and TRBJ2-1; TRBD2 aligns across 11 bases. With 4 bases clipped from V and 5 bases from J, the junction kept 7 bases outside the gene matches. Per the germline V gene, CDR1 is MDHEN and CDR2 is SYDVKM. The CDR3 length is 16 residues. The CDR3 sequence: CASSSRLAGLNNEQFF. The DNA of the CDR3 is TGTGCCAGCAGTTCTCGACTAGCGGGGCTCAACAATGAGCAGTTCTTC.

The chain carries TRBV25-1 and TRBJ2-7; TRBD1 aligns across 7 bases. The CDR3 has 15 residues. CDR1 is MGHDK, CDR2 SYGVNS, per germline. V shed 2 bases and J 2 bases; nucleotides not matched to a gene: 6. The CDR3 DNA is TGTGCCAGCAGTGAACTTTACAGGGGTACCTACGAGCAGTACTTC. The encoded protein is CASSELYRGTYEQYF.

This chain connects TRBV7-9 to TRBJ1-2; a weak D match, TRBD1 (5 bases). Trimming removed 5 bases at V and 4 bases at J, with 14 bases between. CDR3 length: 14 residues. CDR1 SEHNR and CDR2 FQNEAQ come from the germline V gene (reference sequence). CDR3 amino acids: CASSPGFGGYGYTF. CDR3 nucleotide sequence: TGTGCCAGCAGCCCGGGCTTTGGGGGCTATGGCTACACCTTC.

V usage is TRBV11-2 and J usage is TRBJ1-6; possibly TRBD1 for D (5 bases). This CDR3 is 15 amino acids long. V lost 7 bases and J lost 9, with 19 bases in between. CDR1 SGHAT and CDR2 FQNNGV come from the germline V gene. The DNA of the CDR3 is TGTGCCAGCACCCAAGTTGGGGGAATTCCTTCACCCCTCCACTTT. Amino acids: CASTQVGGIPSPLHF.

This clone came up once. The chain links TRBV29-1 to TRBJ2-3; D remains ambiguous. CDR3 length: 13 residues. CDR1 is SQVTM and CDR2 is ANQGSEA in the germline V gene. V shed 3 bases and J shed 2 bases, with 9 bases lying between them. The CDR3 is CSVESAPTDTQYF. The CDR3 bases are TGCAGCGTTGAGTCGGCGCCCACAGATACGCAGTATTTT.

V gene TRBV5-4 combines with J gene TRBJ2-2; 12 nucleotides match TRBD1. CDR3 length: 16 residues. The germline V gene encodes CDR1 SGHNT and CDR2 YYREEE (reference sequence). After removal of 4 bases from V and 6 bases from J, the junction contained 7 bases not matched to a gene. CDR3 DNA sequence: TGTGCCAGCAGCCCGGGGCGGGACAGGGGGCCCGGGGAGCTGTTTTTT. Translating gives CASSPGRDRGPGELFF. The full variable domain, completed using reference TRBV5-4 and TRBJ2-2, is ETGVTQSPTHLIKTRGQQVTLRCSSQSGHNTVSWYQQALGQGPQFIFQYYREEENGRGNFPPRFSGLQFPNYSSELNVNALELDDSALYLCASSPGRDRGPGELFFGEGSRLTVL.

In regard to this clone: The sample carries other DNA sequences with the same CDR3. The gene calls are TRBV9 and TRBJ2-1; TRBD2 agrees at 7 bases. This CDR3 has 15 amino acids. V was pared by 2 bases and J by 4 bases, with 6 bases of the junction left unmatched. The germline CDR1 and CDR2 sequences are SGDLS and YYNGEE. The CDR3 coding sequence is TGTGCCAGCAGCGTTTCGGGGGAGGGGTACAATGAGCAGTTCTTC. This encodes CASSVSGEGYNEQFF.

This clone appeared a single time. The rearrangement uses TRBV28 and TRBJ2-5; D may correspond to TRBD1 or TRBD2 (7 bases each). CDR3 length: 15 residues. Germline V gives CDR1 MDHEN, CDR2 SYDVKM. Trimming pared 6 bases from V and 4 bases from J, leaving 18 bases between. CDR3 in amino acids: CASSLYRGGGETQYF. Written as DNA, the CDR3 is TGTGCCAGCAGCCTATACAGGGGAGGGGGAGAGACCCAGTACTTC.

The chain joins TRBV2 to TRBJ2-7; perhaps D is TRBD1 or TRBD2 (5 bases each). From germline, CDR1 is SNHLY and CDR2 FYNNEI. This CDR3 is 13 amino acids long. V was clipped by 6 bases and J by 3 bases, with 12 bases between them. DNA of the CDR3: TGTGCCAGCAGACTAGTGAGGGGCTACGAGCAGTACTTC. Encoded protein: CASRLVRGYEQYF.

The J gene is TRBJ2-7, the V gene TRBV28; 14 bases align to TRBD2. The CDR3 extends over 17 amino acids. Looked up from germline, CDR1 is MDHEN and CDR2 is SYDVKM. Trimming took 5 bases from V and 6 from J; bases not matched to a gene: 12. This CDR3 is CASSPGLAGDRPGEQYF. In DNA, the CDR3 is TGTGCCAGCAGTCCGGGACTAGCGGGAGACCGTCCGGGCGAGCAGTACTTC.

J is TRBJ2-5 and V is TRBV2, with 9 bases aligning to TRBD2. J lost 2 bases, V lost 8 bases, and 9 bases had no gene match. Germline CDR1 reads SNHLY; CDR2 reads FYNNEI. CDR3 length equals 15 residues. CDR3 sequence reads: CASRLAGVSQETQYF. CDR3 DNA sequence: TGTGCCAGCCGGTTAGCGGGAGTTTCGCAAGAGACCCAGTACTTC.

The chain uses TRBV18 and TRBJ1-4; no clear D. V was cut by 5 bases and J by 6 bases, with 16 bases left in between. The germline V gene has CDR1 KGHSH and CDR2 LQKENI. The CDR3 has 15 residues. CDR3: CASSSWTNTYEKLFF. CDR3 nucleotides: TGTGCCAGCTCATCCTGGACCAATACCTATGAAAAACTGTTTTTT.

This sequence joins TRBV19 and TRBJ2-1; D gene ambiguous. The germline CDR1 and CDR2 sequences are LNHDA and SQIVND (reference sequence). V was pared by 5 bases and J by 7 bases, with 12 bases between. The CDR3 contains 13 residues. CDR3 protein: CASSGRKWNEQFF. The CDR3 DNA is TGTGCCAGTAGTGGCCGAAAGTGGAATGAGCAGTTCTTC.

J is TRBJ2-1 and V is TRBV5-4, with TRBD1 matching 9 bases. Trimming cost V 3 bases and J 1 base; bases outside gene matches: 5. CDR3 size: 16 residues. Looked up from germline, CDR1 is SGHNT and CDR2 is YYREEE (reference sequence). The CDR3 sequence: CASSSRTGASYNEQFF. DNA of the CDR3: TGTGCCAGCAGCTCCCGGACAGGGGCGTCCTACAATGAGCAGTTCTTC.

CDR3 protein: CASSIILGGQNTEAFF. The DNA for the CDR3 is TGTGCCAGTAGTATCATTTTGGGGGGGCAGAACACTGAAGCTTTCTTT. The V call is TRBV19, the J call TRBJ1-1; D possibly corresponds to TRBD1 (6 bases). The CDR3 runs 16 residues. Germline V gene data show CDR1 as LNHDA and CDR2 as SQIVND (reference sequence). The V end lost 3 bases, the J end lost 1 base, and 15 bases lay between the germline ends.

This CDR3 is CASSQRRDGGGTEAFF. For the CDR3, the DNA is TGTGCCAGCAGCCAGAGGCGGGATGGCGGAGGCACTGAAGCTTTCTTT. The chain is built from TRBV7-8 and TRBJ1-1; unclear D gene. Germline V CDR1 and CDR2: SGHVS, FQNEAQ. The CDR3 has 16 amino acids. The ends were cut back, 5 bases at V and 4 bases at J, with 20 bases in the middle.

V gene TRBV5-1 combines with J gene TRBJ2-7; D remains unclear. This CDR3 is 13 amino acids long. Germline V CDR1 and CDR2: SGHRS, YFSETQ. The ends were cut back, 7 bases at V and 7 bases at J, with 18 bases in the middle. The CDR3 DNA follows: TGCGCCAGCGGATCCCCGGCTAACGGGGAGCAGTACTTC. This sequence encodes CASGSPANGEQYF. Supplemented by reference TRBV5-1 and TRBJ2-7, the full variable domain reads KAGVTQTPRYLIKTRGQQVTLSCSPISGHRSVSWYQQTPGQGLQFLFEYFSETQRNKGNFPGRFSGRQFSNSRSEMNVSTLELGDSALYLCASGSPANGEQYFGPGTRLTVT.